This is a list of T cell receptor beta chains from one sample in a study of regulatory T cells in long-lasting Graves disease. TCRdb used MiXCR to reprocess the multiplex PCR reads, holding one entry per CDR3 protein. The table records around 460,000 distinct CDR3 sequences, about 22% of them present only once. Sequenced here: peripheral blood mononuclear cells (PBMCs), sampled when the disease was refractory, from a patient treated with antithyroid drugs. The receptor source for this set is a female donor with Graves disease. Each CDR3 is given with its conserved first and last residue. D genes are given only for firm matches. Clone size is shown for a subset of rows, as once, few, many or a class of expanded clone.

TRBJ2-5	many	TRBV28	TRBD2	CTSSFLRGGETQYF	TGTACCAGCAGTTTTCTTCGCGGGGGAGAGACCCAGTACTTC
TRBJ2-7	many	TRBV6-1	-	CASRTLGEGRYEQYF	TGTGCCAGCAGGACCCTGGGAGAAGGCCGCTACGAGCAGTACTTC
TRBJ1-1	few	TRBV11-2	-	CASSLLRGGNTEAFF	TGTGCCAGCAGCTTATTGAGGGGAGGGAACACTGAAGCTTTCTTT
TRBJ1-1	few	TRBV7-9	-	CASSPPGGSEAFF	TGTGCCAGCAGCCCACCAGGTGGGTCTGAAGCTTTCTTT
TRBJ2-7	many	TRBV6-1	-	CASAPGVPSYEQYF	TGTGCCAGCGCCCCAGGGGTCCCCTCCTACGAGCAGTACTTC
TRBJ1-6	many	TRBV6-1	TRBD1	CASSIGTVNSPLHF	TGTGCCAGCAGTATCGGGACAGTGAATTCACCCCTCCACTTT
TRBJ2-7	-	TRBV9	-	CASSVGEGTYEQYF	TGTGCCAGCAGCGTAGGAGAAGGTACCTACGAGCAGTACTTC
TRBJ1-2	many	TRBV2	-	CASTASGYGYTF	TGTGCCAGCACGGCCTCGGGCTATGGCTACACCTTC
TRBJ2-5	-	TRBV25-1	-	CASRTSQGLQETQYF	TGTGCCAGCAGAACTTCTCAGGGGCTCCAAGAGACCCAGTACTTC
TRBJ2-2	many	TRBV28	-	CASSTRAGSGELFF	TGTGCCAGCAGTACCCGGGCAGGGAGTGGGGAGCTGTTTTTT
TRBJ2-5	few	TRBV11-3	-	CASSQVQAETQYF	TGTGCCAGCAGCCAAGTCCAAGCGGAGACCCAGTACTTC
TRBJ2-7	once	TRBV19	TRBD1	CASSALTGENEQYF	TGTGCCAGTAGTGCCCTGACAGGGGAAAACGAGCAGTACTTC
TRBJ2-5	-	TRBV5-1	-	CASSAYRRRGQETQYF	TGCGCCAGCAGCGCCTATAGGAGAAGGGGCCAAGAGACCCAGTACTTC
TRBJ2-7	-	TRBV6-1	TRBD2	CASRGLADQYEQYF	TGTGCCAGCAGGGGACTAGCGGATCAATACGAGCAGTACTTC
TRBJ1-1	-	TRBV6-5	TRBD1	CASSYAGQVRTEAFF	TGTGCCAGCAGTTACGCCGGACAGGTGCGGACTGAAGCTTTCTTT
TRBJ2-5	-	TRBV7-9	-	CASSSDMGGGETQYF	TGTGCCAGCAGCTCGGACATGGGGGGAGGAGAGACCCAGTACTTC
TRBJ1-6	-	TRBV9	-	CASSGYRESNSPLHF	TGTGCCAGCAGCGGATACAGGGAATCTAATTCACCCCTCCACTTT
TRBJ2-7	many	TRBV5-1	TRBD1	CASRFTPGQGANEQYF	TGCGCCAGCAGATTCACTCCGGGACAGGGGGCTAACGAGCAGTACTTC
TRBJ2-2	many	TRBV12-3/TRBV12-4	TRBD2	CASSLEAGVGELFF	TGTGCCAGCAGTTTAGAAGCGGGGGTGGGGGAGCTGTTTTTT
TRBJ2-5	few	TRBV5-4	-	CASSLVSEQETQYF	TGTGCCAGCAGCTTGGTCTCGGAGCAAGAGACCCAGTACTTC
TRBJ1-1	many	TRBV12-3/TRBV12-4	-	CASSLDSSNTEAFF	TGTGCCAGCAGTTTAGACAGTAGCAACACTGAAGCTTTCTTT
TRBJ2-5	many	TRBV28	-	CASSLGGSGPQETQYF	TGTGCCAGCAGTTTGGGTGGGAGTGGGCCTCAAGAGACCCAGTACTTC
TRBJ2-5	many	TRBV7-2	TRBD2	CASSSGLAGQETQYF	TGTGCCAGCAGCTCGGGACTAGCGGGGCAAGAGACCCAGTACTTC
TRBJ1-1	many	TRBV6-5	-	CASSYQEGGAFF	TGTGCCAGCAGTTACCAGGAGGGGGGAGCTTTCTTT
TRBJ1-5	-	TRBV19	-	CASTSQVNFNQPQHF	TGTGCCAGTACCAGCCAGGTAAACTTCAATCAGCCCCAGCATTTT
TRBJ2-7	many	TRBV20-1	-	CSASPIGPSYEQYF	TGCAGTGCTAGTCCAATCGGTCCCTCCTACGAGCAGTACTTC
TRBJ1-2	few	TRBV25-1	-	CASDSPFYGYTF	TGTGCCAGCGACTCACCGTTCTATGGCTACACCTTC
TRBJ1-5	-	TRBV6-2/TRBV6-3	TRBD1	CACSGQGQFNQPQHF	TGTGCCTGCAGCGGACAGGGGCAATTCAATCAGCCCCAGCATTTT
TRBJ2-4	few	TRBV3-1	TRBD2	CASSQASGSIGTKNIQYF	TGTGCCAGCAGCCAGGCTAGCGGGAGTATCGGGACCAAAAACATTCAGTACTTC
TRBJ2-2	-	TRBV6-1	-	CASSRRGGQYTGELFF	TGTGCCAGCAGTCGCAGGGGAGGACAGTACACCGGGGAGCTGTTTTTT
TRBJ2-2	-	TRBV2	-	CASSVKGFGELFF	TGTGCCAGCAGTGTCAAGGGATTCGGGGAGCTGTTTTTT
TRBJ2-7	many	TRBV12-3/TRBV12-4	TRBD1	CASSIRTQGWEQYF	TGTGCCAGCAGTATCCGCACACAGGGGTGGGAGCAGTACTTC
TRBJ1-6	many	TRBV2	-	CASSDRGGLESWDSPLHF	TGTGCCAGCAGTGACAGGGGCGGGCTTGAATCGTGGGATTCACCCCTCCACTTT
TRBJ2-5	-	TRBV6-5	TRBD2	CASSYHGLASGGETQYF	TGTGCCAGCAGTTACCATGGACTAGCGTCCGGGGGAGAGACCCAGTACTTC
TRBJ1-2	-	TRBV19	TRBD1	CASNADRANYGYTF	TGTGCCAGTAACGCGGACAGGGCGAACTATGGCTACACCTTC
TRBJ2-5	-	TRBV29-1	-	CSVEDLTLETQYF	TGCAGCGTTGAAGATCTGACCCTGGAGACCCAGTACTTC
TRBJ2-5	many	TRBV5-5	-	CASSLQINWWETQYF	TGTGCCAGCAGCTTGCAGATCAATTGGTGGGAGACCCAGTACTTC
TRBJ1-1	-	TRBV30	-	CALRRKNTEAFF	TGTGCCTTGAGACGGAAGAACACTGAAGCTTTCTTT
TRBJ2-7	many	TRBV2	TRBD2	CASSDVEVAGDAEQYF	TGTGCCAGCAGTGATGTGGAGGTAGCGGGAGATGCCGAGCAGTACTTC
TRBJ1-6	few	TRBV6-2/TRBV6-3	-	CASSYRGSYNSPLHF	TGTGCCAGCAGTTACAGGGGCTCCTATAATTCACCCCTCCACTTT
TRBJ1-5	few	TRBV12-3/TRBV12-4	-	CASSLGGTDQPQHF	TGTGCCAGCAGTTTGGGGGGAACTGATCAGCCCCAGCATTTT
TRBJ1-6	many	TRBV20-1	TRBD1	CSAQGAHGNSPLHF	TGCAGTGCGCAGGGGGCGCATGGTAATTCACCCCTCCACTTT
TRBJ2-7	-	TRBV25-1	TRBD1	CASRESETGAYEQYF	TGTGCCAGCAGGGAATCCGAGACAGGGGCCTACGAGCAGTACTTC
TRBJ2-5	many	TRBV29-1	-	CSVEDRQVQETQYF	TGCAGCGTTGAAGATCGTCAGGTCCAAGAGACCCAGTACTTC
TRBJ1-1	many	TRBV28	-	CASSPSAVMNTEAFF	TGTGCCAGCTCACCAAGCGCGGTCATGAACACTGAAGCTTTCTTT
TRBJ2-1	-	TRBV29-1	TRBD1	CSVGTGGEQFF	TGCAGCGTAGGGACAGGAGGTGAGCAGTTCTTC
TRBJ2-7	-	TRBV30	TRBD1	CAWREGTGPFYGQYF	TGTGCCTGGAGGGAGGGGACAGGGCCCTTCTACGGGCAGTACTTC
TRBJ1-4	-	TRBV14	TRBD1	CASSQDWGTVNEKLFF	TGTGCCAGCAGCCAAGATTGGGGGACAGTGAATGAAAAACTGTTTTTT
TRBJ2-7	many	TRBV11-2	-	CASSLVHRVGEQYF	TGTGCCAGCAGCTTGGTCCACAGGGTGGGCGAGCAGTACTTC
TRBJ2-6	-	TRBV20-1	-	CSAIRAGANVLTF	TGCAGTGCTATACGGGCGGGGGCCAACGTCCTGACTTTC
TRBJ2-3	-	TRBV24-1	TRBD2	CATSDSALAGGTDTQYF	TGTGCCACCAGTGATTCCGCTCTAGCGGGAGGCACAGATACGCAGTATTTT